This TCR beta chain was recorded in a study of blood T cell repertoires in COVID-19. Study background: Specimens from acute and convalescent COVID-19 originated in the United States, Italy and Spain. PBMCs, B-cell-depleted T cells, or T cells provided the cDNA or gDNA that made up the material.

Germline V gene sequence: CDR1 SGHNT, CDR2 YYREEE (reference sequence). Trimming removed 1 base from V and 1 base from J; junction bases left unmatched: 6. This CDR3 comprises 17 residues. In the original processing: By means of reference gene primer amplification, nucleated cell counts were estimated. Libraries were prepared by immunoSEQ multiplex PCR; TCRdb keeps only in-frame clonotypes and omits some of them. The V and J calls and clone size are taken from that table; D and trimming were inferred from the DNA. The profile covers 200,000 to 300,000 clones, with roughly 80% appearing a single time and around 9.6% taken by the ten largest.

This chain connects TRBV5-4 to TRBJ2-2; 8 nucleotides align to TRBD2. The specimen was peripheral blood. This TCR was recovered from an elderly woman with acute or convalescent COVID-19. The CDR3 reads CASSLRGGGMNTGELFF. CDR3 bases: TGTGCCAGCAGCTTGAGAGGCGGGGGGATGAACACCGGGGAGCTGTTTTTT.